This T cell receptor beta chain was retrieved from a study of control samples from healthy donors and cancer patients (TCRdb year 2020). With regard to this clone: There is no known antigen for this receptor. Base qualities were left out, and no much larger clone turns up one base away.

Library generation was performed with the immunoSEQ multiplex PCR assay. TCRdb carries this immuneACCESS record with in-frame sequences only. Its versions omit some clonotypes, under half of them owing to an unresolved V gene in the studies checked, with the rest unexplained. Counted in this sample were around 200,000 clones; 85% to 95% of them appeared once. The ten biggest clones cover roughly 1.6% of the sample. Measured from the cysteine to the phenylalanine, the CDR3 is 14 residues long. The entry retains the CDR3 DNA only, 42 bases that are in frame from base 1. At the junction V is shortened by 2 bases and J by 0 bases, with 4 bases in between. From the germline V gene, CDR1 is MNHEY and CDR2 is SVGAGI.

Sample: blood. The receptor chain draws on TRBV6-5 and TRBJ1-4; the D gene identity is not certain. This sequence originates from a man aged 50 to 59 in good health. The CDR3 reads CASSYGSTNEKLFF. The nucleotides are TGTGCCAGCAGTTACGGGTCAACTAATGAAAAACTGTTTTTT.